These 4 T cell receptor beta chains share one sample of origin, sequenced in a study of Tregs in tolerant kidney transplant recipients. Assay used: immunoSEQ multiplex PCR; TCRdb lists only in-frame clones, some missing. The sample yields tens of thousands of clones, roughly 89% seen once. This specimen consisted of CD4+ T cells from blood, obtained before the transplant. The receptor set was obtained from a human donor who received a combined kidney and bone marrow transplant.

This clone has just a few counts. The rearrangement links TRBV6-6 to TRBJ1-5; maybe TRBD1 (5 bases). This CDR3 has 16 amino acids. V was trimmed by 0 bases and J by 7 bases, leaving 16 bases between them. Germline V lookup: CDR1 MNHNY, CDR2 SVGAGI (reference sequence). The CDR3 nucleotides read TGTGCCAGCAGTTACTCGGTTGGGTCAGGGCAACAGCCCCAGCATTTT. It codes for CASSYSVGSGQQPQHF.

The rearrangement uses TRBV29-1 and TRBJ2-7, with 10 bases matching TRBD2. Germline CDR1 is SQVTM and CDR2 is ANQGSEA. V lost 4 bases and J lost 2; bases outside the gene matches: 2. This CDR3 region has 13 residues. CDR3 bases: TGCAGCGTTGTAGCGGGAGGCCCCTACGAGCAGTACTTC. This gives the protein CSVVAGGPYEQYF.

J is TRBJ2-7 and V is TRBV30; tentative D call: TRBD2 (6 bases). The CDR3 has 12 amino acids. The germline V gene encodes CDR1 GTSNPN and CDR2 SVGIG (reference sequence). Trimming removed 5 bases at V and 2 bases at J, with 10 bases between. The CDR3 region has the DNA TGTGCCTGGGGAGGGGTAGCCTACGAGCAGTACTTC. Translation: CAWGGVAYEQYF.

The rearrangement links TRBV5-5 to TRBJ2-7; 7 bases agree with TRBD2. The CDR3 is made up of 13 amino acids. The trim removed 0 bases at V and 9 bases at J, leaving 6 bases unmatched. Per germline, CDR1 SGHKS and CDR2 YYEKEE (reference sequence). The CDR3 DNA is TGTGCCAGCAGCTTGGAGGGACTACCTCGGCAGTACTTC. Protein: CASSLEGLPRQYF.